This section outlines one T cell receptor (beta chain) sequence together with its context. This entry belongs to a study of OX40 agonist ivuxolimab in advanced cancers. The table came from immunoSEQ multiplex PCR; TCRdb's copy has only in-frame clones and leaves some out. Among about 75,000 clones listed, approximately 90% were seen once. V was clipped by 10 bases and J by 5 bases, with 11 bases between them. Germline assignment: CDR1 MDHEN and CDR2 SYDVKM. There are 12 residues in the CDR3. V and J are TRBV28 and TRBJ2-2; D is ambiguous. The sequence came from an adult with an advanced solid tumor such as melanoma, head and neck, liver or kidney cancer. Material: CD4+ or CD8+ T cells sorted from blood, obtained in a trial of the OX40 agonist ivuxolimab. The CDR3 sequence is CATDPWTGELFF. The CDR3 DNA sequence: TGTGCCACAGACCCGTGGACCGGGGAGCTGTTTTTT.